These T cell receptor beta chains were read from a single sample in a study of blood T cell repertoires in COVID-19. The repertoire was sequenced with immunoSEQ multiplex PCR; TCRdb's copy has only in-frame clones and lacks some. The sample has over 200,000 clones; about 93% are singletons. Sequencing input: peripheral blood. These receptors were collected from a man between 60 and 70 years old with COVID-19, enrolled during active disease. Both conserved end residues are trimmed from each CDR3. The D gene is left open where the match is weak. The listing skips clone size in some rows; elsewhere it reads once, few, many or a size class.

cdr3_aa d_call j_call clone_size v_call
ASSPRGTSGSSSYEQY TRBD2 TRBJ2-7 NA TRBV7-9
ASSPLGLAEDTQY TRBD2 TRBJ2-3 once TRBV4-3
ASSTVTNSPLH NA TRBJ1-6 NA TRBV6-5
ASRHDTQETQY NA TRBJ2-5 once TRBV12-3/TRBV12-4
ASSPRLAGGLGVNEQF TRBD2 TRBJ2-1 NA TRBV7-9
ASATIGGQGKETQY TRBD1 TRBJ2-5 NA TRBV5-4
ASSQGPTDRGTEAF TRBD1 TRBJ1-1 NA TRBV3-1/TRBV3-2
ASSLGRAGAVTGELF TRBD2 TRBJ2-2 few TRBV7-8
ASSVGGLGSPLH NA TRBJ1-6 NA TRBV9
ASSQRPGQAGDGYT TRBD1 TRBJ1-2 NA TRBV3-1/TRBV3-2
SVAGSYGYT NA TRBJ1-2 NA TRBV29-1
ASSLWGQGSNQPQH NA TRBJ1-5 NA TRBV28
ASSQGQGLGANVLT TRBD1 TRBJ2-6 NA TRBV18
ASAVRTGNNEQF TRBD1 TRBJ2-1 NA TRBV5-1
ARRLSNTEAF NA TRBJ1-1 NA TRBV2
ASSRDSGGVSPLH TRBD1 TRBJ1-6 NA TRBV2
ATKTVQGAADTQY TRBD1 TRBJ2-3 NA TRBV2
ASSPGSSNQPQH NA TRBJ1-5 NA TRBV5-1
ASSTGTDGYT TRBD1 TRBJ1-2 NA TRBV3-1/TRBV3-2
ASSPGTGYNEQF TRBD1 TRBJ2-1 NA TRBV7-3
ASSLEGTGEALH TRBD1 TRBJ1-6 NA TRBV5-1
ASSIGLAGASYNEQF TRBD2 TRBJ2-1 NA TRBV19
ASGGTANNQPQH TRBD1 TRBJ1-5 NA TRBV2
ASSQGVLAGGYNEQF TRBD2 TRBJ2-1 NA TRBV4-2
ASSIWTGVNTGELF TRBD1 TRBJ2-2 NA TRBV5-6
ASSVGDPTTSGGQGIIGLQY TRBD2 TRBJ2-7 NA TRBV9
ASSSSGTDGSGNTIY TRBD1 TRBJ1-3 NA TRBV18
ASSETGDQPQH TRBD1 TRBJ1-5 once TRBV12-3/TRBV12-4
ASSPGQGVEQY TRBD1 TRBJ2-7 NA TRBV6-5
SVGETGVGYT TRBD1 TRBJ1-2 few TRBV29-1
ASSREGMPYEQY TRBD2 TRBJ2-7 NA TRBV5-1
ASSPTSKNPDTQY TRBD2 TRBJ2-3 once TRBV5-4
ASSARGLGDTQY TRBD2 TRBJ2-3 NA TRBV27
ASSVLAGGPSGELF TRBD2 TRBJ2-2 NA TRBV10-1
ASRLADYYNEQF TRBD2 TRBJ2-1 NA TRBV5-1
ASARDFPFEQF NA TRBJ2-1 once TRBV25-1
ASSPRAGQGYNEQF TRBD1 TRBJ2-1 NA TRBV18
ASSLDTDQPQH NA TRBJ1-5 NA TRBV5-4
ASSLGWAEGYT NA TRBJ1-2 NA TRBV11-2
ASSPPFGVQY NA TRBJ2-7 few TRBV18
ASSLGSGTPNQPQH NA TRBJ1-5 NA TRBV7-2
ASSRETGSNQPQH NA TRBJ1-5 NA TRBV7-2
ASSAGTGNTIY TRBD1 TRBJ1-3 NA TRBV5-4
ASSQETWTGGGYT TRBD1 TRBJ1-2 NA TRBV14
ASSPGLAGVNEQF TRBD2 TRBJ2-1 NA TRBV7-7
ASSYSGQSGNTIY TRBD1 TRBJ1-3 NA TRBV6-5
ASSHLRGGNTGELF TRBD2 TRBJ2-2 NA TRBV3-1/TRBV3-2
ASSLTSGEQF TRBD2 TRBJ2-1 NA TRBV28
ASTRIDYMLYEQY NA TRBJ2-7 NA TRBV2
ASSLVDRTNSPLH NA TRBJ1-6 NA TRBV7-2
ASSSNGRADTQY NA TRBJ2-3 few TRBV6-1